The source of this T cell receptor (beta chain) is a study of cytomegalovirus exposure and HLA in healthy donors. Overall study results and limits: Reports credit the classifier with highly specific, highly sensitive diagnosis of cytomegalovirus status. Follow-up analysis found HLA locus-dependent TCR association rates, highest for DRB1 and lowest for HLA-C.

Although they were nominally healthy when sampled, donors likely had unrecorded immune exposures. PCR was performed using 60 Vbeta and 13 Jbeta primers. The table came from immunoSEQ multiplex PCR; TCRdb's copy has only in-frame clones and leaves some out. Among around 200,000 clones listed, less than 90% were seen once. With respect to this clone: Its antigen remains unidentified.

This TCR was sampled from a man in his fifties in good health and CMV-seronegative. The material sequenced was PBMCs.

The CDR3 here is CASSSDRGTEKLFF. The CDR3 coding sequence is TGTGCCAGCAGCTCGGACAGGGGAACCGAAAAACTGTTTTTT. The chain employs TRBV7-9 and TRBJ1-4, with 9 bases identical to TRBD1. V lost 4 bases, J lost 8 bases, and 5 bases stayed unmatched. This CDR3 spans 14 amino acids. Germline CDR1 and CDR2: SEHNR and FQNEAQ (reference sequence).